A single sample gave rise to the 16 T cell receptor beta chains below, sequenced in a study of shared clonotypes between healthy human individuals. This table comes from immunoSEQ multiplex PCR, and its TCRdb copy is limited to in-frame clones, with some not included. The sample comprises just over 95,000 clones, 67% of which are singletons, and 35% to 55% rests with the top ten. Sequencing input: memory CD8+ T cells sorted from blood. Subset here: CD45RO+ cells pooled with CCR7-negative TemRA cells. The receptors come from a young man in good health.

This clone appeared many times. V usage is TRBV7-2 and J usage is TRBJ2-3, with D maybe TRBD1 (6 bases). Between the trimmed V and J ends, which lost 2 bases and 2 bases, there was a span of 14 bases. Per the germline V gene, CDR1 is SGHTA and CDR2 is FQGNSA. The CDR3 is 16 amino acids. DNA for the CDR3: TGTGCCAGCAGCTTATGGGGGACACACAACACAGATACGCAGTATTTT. It specifies CASSLWGTHNTDTQYF.

This clone came up many times. The genes are TRBV4-1 and TRBJ2-5; no definite D call. Germline-derived CDR1 and CDR2 are MGHRA and YSYEKL. CDR3 length: 14 residues. V dropped 3 bases and J dropped 5 bases, with 13 bases sitting between them. DNA for the CDR3: TGCGCCAGCAGCCACAGCCAGCTCATGGAGACCCAGTACTTC. This encodes CASSHSQLMETQYF.

The chain combines TRBV5-1 with TRBJ2-1; no clear D gene. The V and J ends lost 0 bases and 0 bases respectively, with 10 bases between them. The V gene's germline CDR1 is SGHRS and CDR2 YFSETQ. This CDR3 contains 16 residues. Written as DNA, the CDR3 is TGCGCCAGCAGCTTGGACGGTCCAGCCTCCTACAATGAGCAGTTCTTC. Amino acids: CASSLDGPASYNEQFF.

The chain recombines TRBV9 with TRBJ2-1; D not certain. The germline V gene encodes CDR1 SGDLS and CDR2 YYNGEE. CDR3 length: 13 amino acids. Trimming pared 0 bases from V and 5 bases from J, leaving 6 bases between. The CDR3 spells CASSVGSHNEQFF. As DNA, the CDR3 is TGTGCCAGCAGCGTAGGGTCACACAATGAGCAGTTCTTC.

The rearrangement links TRBV4-1 to TRBJ1-2, with D possibly matching TRBD1 (5 bases). V was clipped by 0 bases and J by 7 bases, with 18 bases between them. The germline gives CDR1 MGHRA, CDR2 YSYEKL. CDR3 length: 16 amino acids. The CDR3 nucleotides are TGCGCCAGCAGCCAAGATTTAGGGGAACGAATCTTTGGCTACACCTTC. Translation: CASSQDLGERIFGYTF.

The chain links TRBV25-1 to TRBJ2-3; TRBD2 agrees at 16 bases. The CDR3 has 18 amino acids. Trimming cost V 2 bases and J 4 bases; bases outside gene matches: 6. CDR1 MGHDK and CDR2 SYGVNS come from the germline V gene. CDR3 residues: CASSEPPGLAGGSDTQYF. In nucleotides, the CDR3 is TGTGCCAGCAGTGAACCCCCGGGACTAGCGGGAGGGTCAGATACGCAGTATTTT.

The chain has TRBV7-9 and TRBJ2-7, with 8 bases lining up with TRBD1. This CDR3 is 13 amino acids long. The trim removed 8 bases at V and 3 bases at J, leaving 6 bases unmatched. Germline V lookup: CDR1 SEHNR, CDR2 FQNEAQ (reference sequence). DNA for the CDR3: TGTGCCAGCGGGCAGGGGGCGTTCTACGAGCAGTACTTC. Protein: CASGQGAFYEQYF.

The rearrangement links TRBV7-6 to TRBJ2-2; TRBD2 matches 8 bases. This CDR3 is built from 15 residues. V shed 3 bases and J 7 bases; nucleotides not matched to a gene: 7. Germline V gene sequence: CDR1 SGHVS, CDR2 FNYEAQ. The CDR3 reads CASSFAVGRDGELFF. The DNA for the CDR3 is TGTGCCAGCAGCTTTGCCGTCGGGAGGGACGGGGAGCTGTTTTTT.

This rearrangement joins TRBV19 to TRBJ2-1; D remains unclear. CDR1 and CDR2 (germline): LNHDA, SQIVND (reference sequence). Trimming took off 3 bases at V and 3 bases at J, with 6 bases between the two ends. The CDR3 runs to 13 residues. The CDR3, as DNA: TGTGCCAGTAGTATTGGCGGCTACAATGAGCAGTTCTTC. This gives the protein CASSIGGYNEQFF.

Comments on this clone: The same CDR3 can be traced to other DNA sequences in this sample. The chain carries TRBV7-3 and TRBJ2-1, with D perhaps matching TRBD1 (6 bases). V was shortened by 1 base and J by 2 bases, with 18 bases between the two germline ends. CDR3 size: 18 residues. Looked up from germline, CDR1 is SGHTA and CDR2 is FQGTGA. The CDR3 sequence: CASSLRETGFGPYNEQFF. The CDR3 DNA sequence: TGTGCCAGCAGCTTAAGGGAAACAGGGTTTGGTCCCTACAATGAGCAGTTCTTC.

This clone was observed a few times. Other DNA sequences in the same sample also yield this CDR3. This rearrangement joins TRBV27 to TRBJ2-5; D call uncertain. The length of the CDR3 is 11 residues. V lost 3 bases and J 5 bases, leaving 4 bases between the germline ends. From germline, CDR1 is MNHEY and CDR2 SMNVEV (reference sequence). The CDR3 nucleotides read TGTGCCAGCAGTTTCAGGGAGACCCAGTACTTC. This sequence encodes CASSFRETQYF.

The chain is built from TRBV28 and TRBJ2-7; the D is unclear. This CDR3 is built from 17 residues. Germline V CDR1 and CDR2: MDHEN, SYDVKM. Deletions cut 5 bases from V and 6 bases from J, with 26 bases between. The DNA of the CDR3 is TGTGCCAGCAGTCGAAACCCCGCTAAAACCGTAGGCCCCGAGCAGTACTTC. Amino acids: CASSRNPAKTVGPEQYF.

V and J are TRBV7-3 and TRBJ2-1; the match to TRBD2 covers 7 bases. In germline, CDR1 is SGHTA, CDR2 FQGTGA. The CDR3 contains 15 residues. The V and J ends lost 1 base and 10 bases, in that order; junction bases with no gene match: 10. The chain's CDR3 is CASSLNPSGVWEQFF. CDR3 nucleotide sequence: TGTGCCAGCAGCTTAAATCCCAGCGGGGTTTGGGAGCAGTTCTTC.

The chain couples TRBV5-5 to TRBJ2-1, with 9 bases aligning to TRBD2. The germline CDR1 and CDR2 sequences are SGHKS and YYEKEE (reference sequence). The ends lost 4 bases at V and 8 bases at J; junction bases unmatched: 7. The CDR3 is made up of 14 amino acids. The CDR3 sequence is CASSPGLAWDEQFF. The CDR3 nucleotides read TGTGCCAGCAGCCCGGGACTAGCCTGGGATGAGCAGTTCTTC.

This clone was picked up a small number of times. Other DNA sequences from this sample encode an identical CDR3 as well. V gene TRBV28 combines with J gene TRBJ2-7, with 7 bases lining up with TRBD1. The CDR3 has 12 amino acids. J gave up 4 bases and V 5 bases, and 2 bases lay outside the gene matches. CDR1 and CDR2 (germline): MDHEN, SYDVKM. CDR3 in DNA: TGTGCCAGCAGTGACAGGGTTTACGAGCAGTACTTC. Its protein product is CASSDRVYEQYF.

This rearrangement joins TRBV6-6 to TRBJ2-1; maybe TRBD2 (6 bases). Germline lookup yields CDR1 MNHNY and CDR2 SVGAGI (reference sequence). With 11 bases removed from V and 1 base from J, the gap between germline ends came to 21 bases. The CDR3 runs to 16 residues. DNA for the CDR3: TGTGCCCCCCCTAGGTGGGACTCCTCGTCCTACAATGAGCAGTTCTTC. Protein: CAPPRWDSSSYNEQFF.